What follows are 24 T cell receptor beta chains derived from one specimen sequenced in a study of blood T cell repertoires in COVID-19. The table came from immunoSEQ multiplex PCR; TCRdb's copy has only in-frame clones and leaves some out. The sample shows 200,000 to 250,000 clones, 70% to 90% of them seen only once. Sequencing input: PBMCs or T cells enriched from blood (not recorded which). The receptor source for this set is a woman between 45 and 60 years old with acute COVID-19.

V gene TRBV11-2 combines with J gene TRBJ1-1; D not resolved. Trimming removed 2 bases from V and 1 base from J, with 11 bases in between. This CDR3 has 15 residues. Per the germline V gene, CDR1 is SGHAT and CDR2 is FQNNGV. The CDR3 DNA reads TGTGCCAGCAGCTTAACGGTCATTGCGAACACTGAAGCTTTCTTT. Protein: CASSLTVIANTEAFF.

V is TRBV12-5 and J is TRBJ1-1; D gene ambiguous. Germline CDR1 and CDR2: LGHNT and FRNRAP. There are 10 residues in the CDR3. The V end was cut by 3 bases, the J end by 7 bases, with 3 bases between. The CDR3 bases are TGTGCTAGTGGTTTATATGAAGCTTTCTTT. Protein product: CASGLYEAFF. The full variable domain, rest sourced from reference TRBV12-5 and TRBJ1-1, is DARVTQTPRHKVTEMGQEVTMRCQPILGHNTVFWYRQTMMQGLELLAYFRNRAPLDDSGMPKDRFSAEMPDATLATLKIQPSEPRDSAVYFCASGLYEAFFGQGTRLTVV.

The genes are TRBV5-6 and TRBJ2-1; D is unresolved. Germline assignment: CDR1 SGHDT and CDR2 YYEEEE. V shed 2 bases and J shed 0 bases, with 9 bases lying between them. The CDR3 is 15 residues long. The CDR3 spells CASSLGRSSYNEQFF. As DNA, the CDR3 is TGTGCCAGCAGCTTAGGCCGGAGCTCCTACAATGAGCAGTTCTTC.

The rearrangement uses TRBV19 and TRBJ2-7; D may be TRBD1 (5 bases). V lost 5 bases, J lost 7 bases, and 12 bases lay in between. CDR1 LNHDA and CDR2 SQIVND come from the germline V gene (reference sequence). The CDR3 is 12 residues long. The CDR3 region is CASSADHREQYF. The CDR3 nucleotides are TGTGCCAGTAGTGCCGATCACAGGGAGCAGTACTTC.

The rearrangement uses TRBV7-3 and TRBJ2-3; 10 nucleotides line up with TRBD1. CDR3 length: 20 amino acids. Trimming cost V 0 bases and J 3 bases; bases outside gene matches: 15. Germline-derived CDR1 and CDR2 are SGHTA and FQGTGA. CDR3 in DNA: TGTGCCAGCAGCTTAACAAGTGTTGGGACAGGGGTATTACGGACAGATACGCAGTATTTT. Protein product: CASSLTSVGTGVLRTDTQYF.

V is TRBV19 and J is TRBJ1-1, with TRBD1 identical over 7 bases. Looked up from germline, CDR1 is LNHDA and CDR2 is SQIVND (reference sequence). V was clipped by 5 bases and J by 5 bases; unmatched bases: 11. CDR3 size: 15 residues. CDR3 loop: CASSPLTGRLTEAFF. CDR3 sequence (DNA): TGTGCCAGTAGTCCTCTGACAGGGCGATTAACTGAAGCTTTCTTT. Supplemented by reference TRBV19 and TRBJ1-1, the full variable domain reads DGGITQSPKYLFRKEGQNVTLSCEQNLNHDAMYWYRQDPGQGLRLIYYSQIVNDFQKGDIAEGYSVSREKKESFPLTVTSAQKNPTAFYLCASSPLTGRLTEAFFGQGTRLTVV.

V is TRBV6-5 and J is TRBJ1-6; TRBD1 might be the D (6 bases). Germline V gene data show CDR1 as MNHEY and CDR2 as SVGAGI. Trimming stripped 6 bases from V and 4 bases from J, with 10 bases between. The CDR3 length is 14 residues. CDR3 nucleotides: TGTGCCAGCAGGCGGACAGCATATAATTCACCCCTCCACTTT. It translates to CASRRTAYNSPLHF.

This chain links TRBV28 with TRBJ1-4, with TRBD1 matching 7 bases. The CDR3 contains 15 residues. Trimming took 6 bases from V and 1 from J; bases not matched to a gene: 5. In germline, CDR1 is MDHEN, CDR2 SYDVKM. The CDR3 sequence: CASSRPGGTNEKLFF. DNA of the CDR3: TGTGCCAGCAGCCGCCCAGGGGGAACTAATGAAAAACTGTTTTTT.

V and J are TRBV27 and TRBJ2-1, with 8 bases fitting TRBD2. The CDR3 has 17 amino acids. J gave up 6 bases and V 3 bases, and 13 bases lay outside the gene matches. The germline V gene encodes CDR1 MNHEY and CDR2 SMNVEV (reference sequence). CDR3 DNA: TGTGCCAGCAGTTTTTCAGCGGGAGATGTTTCAGGCAATGAGCAGTTCTTC. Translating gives CASSFSAGDVSGNEQFF.

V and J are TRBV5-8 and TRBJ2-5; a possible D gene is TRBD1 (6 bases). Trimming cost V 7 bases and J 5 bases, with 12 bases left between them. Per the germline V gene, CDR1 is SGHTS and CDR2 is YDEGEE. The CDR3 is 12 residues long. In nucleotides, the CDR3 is TGTGCCAGCCGAGGGGGTTGGGAGACCCAGTACTTC. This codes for CASRGGWETQYF.

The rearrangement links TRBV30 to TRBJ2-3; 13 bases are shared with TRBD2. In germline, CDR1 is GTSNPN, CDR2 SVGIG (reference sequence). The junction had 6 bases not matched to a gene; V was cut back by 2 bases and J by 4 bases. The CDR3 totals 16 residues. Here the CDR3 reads CAWSLGLAGVADTQYF. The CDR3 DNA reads TGTGCCTGGAGTCTAGGACTAGCGGGAGTTGCAGATACGCAGTATTTT.

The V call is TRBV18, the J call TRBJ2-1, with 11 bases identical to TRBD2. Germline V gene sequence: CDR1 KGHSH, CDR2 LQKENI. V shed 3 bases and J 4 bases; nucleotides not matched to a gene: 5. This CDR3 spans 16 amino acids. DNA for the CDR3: TGTGCCAGCTCACCGCGGGGACTAGCGGAATACAATGAGCAGTTCTTC. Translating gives CASSPRGLAEYNEQFF.

CDR3 amino acids: CASSNGQGQIEAFF. CDR3 nucleotide sequence: TGTGCCAGCAGTAACGGACAGGGTCAGATAGAAGCTTTCTTT. This sequence joins TRBV27 and TRBJ1-1, with 8 bases lining up with TRBD1. There are 14 residues in the CDR3. The trim removed 5 bases at V and 8 bases at J, leaving 10 bases unmatched. Per germline, CDR1 MNHEY and CDR2 SMNVEV (reference sequence).

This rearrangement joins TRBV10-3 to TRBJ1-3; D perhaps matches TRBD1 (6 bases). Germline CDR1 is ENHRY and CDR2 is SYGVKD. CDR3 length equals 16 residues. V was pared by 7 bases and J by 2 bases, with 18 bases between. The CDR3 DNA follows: TGTGCCATCATGGGGGCCTCGGGAAGTACTGGAAACACCATATATTTT. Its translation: CAIMGASGSTGNTIYF.

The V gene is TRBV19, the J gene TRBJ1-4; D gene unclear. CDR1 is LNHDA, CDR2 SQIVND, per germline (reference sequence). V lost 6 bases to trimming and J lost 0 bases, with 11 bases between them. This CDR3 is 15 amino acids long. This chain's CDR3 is CASRKWEATNEKLFF. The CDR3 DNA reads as TGTGCCAGTAGGAAATGGGAGGCAACTAATGAAAAACTGTTTTTT.

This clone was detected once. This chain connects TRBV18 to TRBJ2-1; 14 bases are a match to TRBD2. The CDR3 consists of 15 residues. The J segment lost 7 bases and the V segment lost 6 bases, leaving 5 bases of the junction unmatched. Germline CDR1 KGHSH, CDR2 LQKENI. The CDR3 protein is CASSGTSGSGNEQFF. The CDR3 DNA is TGTGCCAGCTCCGGGACTAGCGGGAGCGGTAATGAGCAGTTCTTC.

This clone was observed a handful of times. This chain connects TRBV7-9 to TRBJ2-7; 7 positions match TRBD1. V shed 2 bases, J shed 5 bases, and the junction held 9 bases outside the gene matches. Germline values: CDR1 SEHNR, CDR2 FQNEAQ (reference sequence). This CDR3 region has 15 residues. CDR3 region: CASSLTPPGGHEQYF. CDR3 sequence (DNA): TGTGCCAGCAGCTTAACACCGCCAGGGGGTCACGAGCAGTACTTC.

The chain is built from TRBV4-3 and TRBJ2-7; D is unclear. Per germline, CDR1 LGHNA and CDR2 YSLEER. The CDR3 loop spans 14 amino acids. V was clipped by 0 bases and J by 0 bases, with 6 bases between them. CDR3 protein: CASSQERSSYEQYF. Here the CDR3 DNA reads TGCGCCAGCAGCCAAGAGCGGTCCTCCTACGAGCAGTACTTC.

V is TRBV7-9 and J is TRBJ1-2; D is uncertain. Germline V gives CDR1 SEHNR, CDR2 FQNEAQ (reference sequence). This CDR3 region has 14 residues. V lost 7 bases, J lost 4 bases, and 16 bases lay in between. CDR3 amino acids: CASKAHGGGYGYTF. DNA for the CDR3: TGTGCCAGCAAGGCTCACGGAGGAGGCTATGGCTACACCTTC. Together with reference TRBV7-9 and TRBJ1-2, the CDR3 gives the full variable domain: DTGVSQNPRHKITKRGQNVTFRCDPISEHNRLYWYRQTLGQGPEFLTYFQNEAQLEKSRLLSDRFSAERPKGSFSTLEIQRTEQGDSAMYLCASKAHGGGYGYTFGSGTRLTVV.

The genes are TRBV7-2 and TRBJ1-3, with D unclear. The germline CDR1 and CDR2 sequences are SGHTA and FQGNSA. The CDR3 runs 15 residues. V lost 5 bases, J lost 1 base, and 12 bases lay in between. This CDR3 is CASSSYRDSGNTIYF. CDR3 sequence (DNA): TGTGCCAGCAGCAGCTACAGAGATTCTGGAAACACCATATATTTT. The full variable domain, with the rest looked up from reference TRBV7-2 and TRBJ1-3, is GAGVSQSPSNKVTEKGKDVELRCDPISGHTALYWYRQSLGQGLEFLIYFQGNSAPDKSGLPSDRFSAERTGGSVSTLTIQRTQQEDSAVYLCASSSYRDSGNTIYFGEGSWLTVV.

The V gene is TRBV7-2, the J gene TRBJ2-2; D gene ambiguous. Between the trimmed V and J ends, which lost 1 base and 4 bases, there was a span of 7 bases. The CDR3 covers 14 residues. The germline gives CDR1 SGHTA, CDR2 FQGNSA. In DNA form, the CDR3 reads TGTGCCAGCAGCTTAGGAGTTATCACCGGGGAGCTGTTTTTT. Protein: CASSLGVITGELFF.

The DNA of the CDR3 is TGTGCCAGCAGCGTAGGGGCTGGGACAATGAACACTGAAGCTTTCTTT. Translated: CASSVGAGTMNTEAFF. The rearrangement links TRBV9 to TRBJ1-1; TRBD1 is a possible D gene (6 bases). V was pared by 0 bases and J by 0 bases, with 12 bases between. This CDR3 comprises 16 residues. Germline V CDR1 and CDR2: SGDLS, YYNGEE.

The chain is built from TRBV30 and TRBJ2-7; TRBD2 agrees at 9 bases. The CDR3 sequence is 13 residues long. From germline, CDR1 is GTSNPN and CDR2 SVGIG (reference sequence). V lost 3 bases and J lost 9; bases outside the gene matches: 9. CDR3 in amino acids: CAWRVSGSNGQYF. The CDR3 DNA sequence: TGTGCCTGGAGAGTTAGCGGGAGTAACGGGCAGTACTTC.

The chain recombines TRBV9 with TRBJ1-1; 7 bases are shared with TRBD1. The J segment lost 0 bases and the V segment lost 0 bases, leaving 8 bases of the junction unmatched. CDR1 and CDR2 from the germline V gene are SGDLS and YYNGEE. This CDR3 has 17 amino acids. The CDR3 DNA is TGTGCCAGCAGCGTAGCTGGGGACAGTCGAATGAACACTGAAGCTTTCTTT. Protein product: CASSVAGDSRMNTEAFF.